Listed here are 12 T cell receptor beta chains from one sample, sequenced in a study of blood T cell repertoires in COVID-19. Libraries were prepared by immunoSEQ multiplex PCR; TCRdb keeps only in-frame clonotypes and omits some of them. Among approximately 250,000 clones listed, over 75% were seen once. Specimen: peripheral blood. These TCRs come from a man aged 45-60 years with COVID-19, enrolled during active disease.

The rearrangement joins TRBV6-1 to TRBJ1-2; TRBD1 matches at 8 bases. CDR1 is MNHNS, CDR2 SASEGT, per germline. This CDR3 comprises 15 residues. V trimming: 0 bases; J trimming: 7 bases; junction bases outside the gene matches: 7. CDR3 DNA sequence: TGTGCCAGCAGTGAAGCAACCGGGACAGGTCTTGGCTACACCTTC. As protein: CASSEATGTGLGYTF.

This chain links TRBV19 with TRBJ2-7, with a weak D call TRBD1 (5 bases). V lost 5 bases and J 2 bases, leaving 13 bases between the germline ends. CDR1 and CDR2 (germline): LNHDA, SQIVND (reference sequence). The CDR3 extends over 14 amino acids. Here the CDR3 DNA reads TGTGCCAGTAGTTACGGCCAGGGCCCCTACGAGCAGTACTTC. Protein sequence: CASSYGQGPYEQYF.

The V and J genes are TRBV2 and TRBJ2-3; TRBD2 is a possible D gene (6 bases). V lost 4 bases and J 2 bases, leaving 7 bases between the germline ends. The CDR3 loop spans 13 amino acids. Germline V gene data show CDR1 as SNHLY and CDR2 as FYNNEI. In DNA, the CDR3 is TGTGCCAGCAGTGGCGGGGCCACAGATACGCAGTATTTT. Translating it yields CASSGGATDTQYF.

This chain's CDR3 is CASSLDVAGGLNEQFF. The CDR3, as DNA: TGTGCCAGCAGCTTAGACGTAGCGGGGGGTTTGAATGAGCAGTTCTTC. The V gene is TRBV11-2, the J gene TRBJ2-1, with TRBD2 identical over 10 bases. The V gene end was trimmed by 0 bases and the J gene end by 7 bases; junction bases not matched to a gene: 6. Germline assignment: CDR1 SGHAT and CDR2 FQNNGV. This CDR3 region has 16 residues. The full variable domain, rest sourced from reference TRBV11-2 and TRBJ2-1, is EAGVAQSPRYKIIEKRQSVAFWCNPISGHATLYWYQQILGQGPKLLIQFQNNGVVDDSQLPKDRFSAERLKGVDSTLKIQPAKLEDSAVYLCASSLDVAGGLNEQFFGPGTRLTVL.

This clone was found many times. The chain has TRBV7-2 and TRBJ2-2; 9 bases line up with TRBD1. Trimming took 4 bases from V and 3 from J; bases not matched to a gene: 6. Germline CDR1 and CDR2: SGHTA and FQGNSA. This CDR3 has 16 residues. The DNA of the CDR3 is TGTGCCAGCAGCTACTTACAGGGGGCCTACACCGGGGAGCTGTTTTTT. Encoded protein: CASSYLQGAYTGELFF. Full variable domain (rest looked up from reference TRBV7-2 and TRBJ2-2): GAGVSQSPSNKVTEKGKDVELRCDPISGHTALYWYRQSLGQGLEFLIYFQGNSAPDKSGLPSDRFSAERTGGSVSTLTIQRTQQEDSAVYLCASSYLQGAYTGELFFGEGSRLTVL.

This chain links TRBV19 with TRBJ1-2; no definite D call. CDR1 is LNHDA, CDR2 SQIVND, per germline (reference sequence). This CDR3 has 14 amino acids. The V end was cut by 6 bases, the J end by 2 bases, with 13 bases between. The CDR3 DNA reads TGTGCCAGTAGCCCACAGATACAGAACTATGGCTACACCTTC. The encoded protein is CASSPQIQNYGYTF.

The chain links TRBV5-1 to TRBJ2-7, with 10 bases fitting TRBD1. Germline CDR1 SGHRS, CDR2 YFSETQ. The V and J ends lost 2 bases and 6 bases, in that order; junction bases with no gene match: 5. The CDR3 runs to 14 residues. The CDR3 DNA reads TGCGCCAGCAGCTTTACGGGACAGGGGAGCGAGCAGTACTTC. This translates into CASSFTGQGSEQYF.

The chain uses TRBV6-5 and TRBJ1-4; weak D call: TRBD1 (5 bases). CDR1 and CDR2 (germline): MNHEY, SVGAGI. There are 15 residues in the CDR3. V lost 2 bases and J lost 9, with 16 bases in between. Written as DNA, the CDR3 is TGTGCCAGCAGTTACGACGGCGGGACGGGAAAAAAACTGTTTTTT. Translating it yields CASSYDGGTGKKLFF.

The genes are TRBV9 and TRBJ1-2; 7 bases are a match to TRBD1. J gave up 7 bases and V 3 bases, and 3 bases lay outside the gene matches. Germline lookup yields CDR1 SGDLS and CDR2 YYNGEE. This CDR3 contains 12 residues. The CDR3 DNA reads as TGTGCCAGCAGCGCTACAGGGGTTGGCTACACCTTC. It yields the protein CASSATGVGYTF.

The chain combines TRBV5-6 with TRBJ1-5; 7 bases line up with TRBD1. Trimming cost V 7 bases and J 4 bases; bases outside gene matches: 8. Germline lookup yields CDR1 SGHDT and CDR2 YYEEEE. The CDR3 has 14 amino acids. CDR3 nucleotides: TGTGCCAGCGGTACCGGGACAGAGAATCAGCCCCAGCATTTT. It yields the protein CASGTGTENQPQHF.

V is TRBV28 and J is TRBJ1-2, with 9 positions matching TRBD1. The CDR3 covers 14 residues. Germline CDR1 MDHEN, CDR2 SYDVKM. V shed 8 bases and J 0 bases; nucleotides not matched to a gene: 4. CDR3: CASRRDRANYGYTF. CDR3 bases: TGTGCCAGCCGTAGGGACAGGGCTAACTATGGCTACACCTTC.

V is TRBV18 and J is TRBJ1-3; D possibly corresponds to TRBD1 (5 bases). CDR1 is KGHSH and CDR2 is LQKENI in the germline V gene. CDR3 length equals 14 residues. V was shortened by 2 bases and J by 3 bases, with 8 bases between the two germline ends. This chain's CDR3 is CASSPEGVGNTIYF. The CDR3 bases are TGTGCCAGCTCACCAGAAGGGGTTGGAAACACCATATATTTT. The full variable domain, with the rest looked up from reference TRBV18 and TRBJ1-3, is NAGVMQNPRHLVRRRGQEARLRCSPMKGHSHVYWYRQLPEEGLKFMVYLQKENIIDESGMPKERFSAEFPKEGPSILRIQQVVRGDSAAYFCASSPEGVGNTIYFGEGSWLTVV.